Listed here are 25 T cell receptor beta chains from one sample, sequenced in a study of T cell clonotyping in hematopoietic cell transplantation (dated by TCRdb to the early 2020s). Libraries were constructed by the immunoSEQ multiplex PCR assay. Drawn from immuneACCESS, this table holds only the in-frame rearrangements with V and J called that TCRdb kept. Clones are partly lost; checked studies trace under half to an unresolved V gene and leave the rest unexplained. The sample includes some 40,000 clones, with about 96% observed a single time. Approximately 0.9% of the sample is in the top ten clones. The material sequenced was peripheral blood mononuclear cells. The receptor set was obtained from a man aged 30 to 39 in good health. Some clones in this sample may be carry-over from other donors' samples.

The chain is built from TRBV4-3 and TRBJ1-1; D may be TRBD1 (6 bases). The length of the CDR3 is 14 residues. Trimming pared 2 bases from V and 6 bases from J, leaving 13 bases between. Germline V gives CDR1 LGHNA, CDR2 YSLEER. CDR3 region: CASSQNREGSEAFF. The CDR3 DNA reads as TGCGCCAGCAGCCAAAACAGGGAAGGCTCTGAAGCTTTCTTT.

Details on this clone: Compared with germline, one end of the junction differs, possibly owing to a read error. This chain joins TRBV5-6 and TRBJ2-1; tentative D call: TRBD2 (7 bases). Germline CDR1 SGHDT, CDR2 YYEEEE. The CDR3 runs 11 residues. CDR3 DNA sequence: TGTGCCAGCAGCTTGGCAGGGGCGGGAGTCTTC. Translating it yields CASSLAGAGVF.

The chain uses TRBV25-1 and TRBJ2-6; tentatively, D is TRBD2 (7 bases). Germline V lookup: CDR1 MGHDK, CDR2 SYGVNS. This CDR3 is built from 17 residues. Trimming removed 0 bases from V and 4 bases from J, with 13 bases in between. The CDR3 bases are TGTGCCAGCAGTGAATATTTGGGGGGGGCAGGGGCCAACGTCCTGACTTTC. Its protein is CASSEYLGGAGANVLTF.

V gene TRBV5-1 combines with J gene TRBJ1-5; D may be TRBD1 (5 bases). The germline CDR1 and CDR2 sequences are SGHRS and YFSETQ. The CDR3 is made up of 14 amino acids. The V end lost 0 bases, the J end lost 8 bases, and 12 bases lay between the germline ends. In DNA, the CDR3 is TGCGCCAGCAGCTTGGGAACGGGGGTCGAGCCCCAGCATTTT. As protein: CASSLGTGVEPQHF.

The V and J genes are TRBV9 and TRBJ1-4; perhaps TRBD1 as D (6 bases). The CDR3 extends over 16 amino acids. V was clipped by 0 bases and J by 9 bases, with 18 bases between them. Germline loops: CDR1 SGDLS, CDR2 YYNGEE. DNA of the CDR3: TGTGCCAGCAGCGTAGGGGGACACCCTTCCGTCCAAAAACTGTTTTTT. Its protein product is CASSVGGHPSVQKLFF.

This chain connects TRBV6-5 to TRBJ2-2, with unresolved D. The length of the CDR3 is 12 residues. CDR1 and CDR2 from the germline V gene are MNHEY and SVGAGI. The ends were cut back, 4 bases at V and 6 bases at J, with 6 bases in the middle. The CDR3 reads CASSFPPGELFF. The CDR3 DNA reads as TGTGCCAGCAGTTTTCCCCCCGGGGAGCTGTTTTTT.

The V call is TRBV4-1, the J call TRBJ2-3, with D possibly TRBD2 on 6 matching bases. The CDR3 runs 17 residues. Between the trimmed V and J ends, which lost 0 bases and 3 bases, there was a span of 16 bases. CDR1 and CDR2 from the germline V gene are MGHRA and YSYEKL. CDR3 residues: CASSQDRASALTDTQYF. CDR3 coding DNA: TGCGCCAGCAGCCAAGATAGGGCTAGCGCATTGACAGATACGCAGTATTTT.

This rearrangement joins TRBV2 to TRBJ1-2; D possibly corresponds to TRBD1 (5 bases). The length of the CDR3 is 14 residues. Germline V gives CDR1 SNHLY, CDR2 FYNNEI. V lost 4 bases to trimming and J lost 8 bases, with 17 bases between them. The CDR3 protein is CASSGTGPQQGYTF. CDR3 bases: TGTGCCAGCAGTGGAACGGGACCCCAACAGGGCTACACCTTC. Full variable domain (rest looked up from reference TRBV2 and TRBJ1-2): EPEVTQTPSHQVTQMGQEVILRCVPISNHLYFYWYRQILGQKVEFLVSFYNNEISEKSEIFDDQFSVERPDGSNFTLKIRSTKLEDSAMYFCASSGTGPQQGYTFGSGTRLTVV.

V usage is TRBV6-5 and J usage is TRBJ2-3, with D perhaps TRBD1 or TRBD2 (6 bases each). Germline V gene lookup returns CDR1 MNHEY and CDR2 SVGAGI. V was shortened by 8 bases and J by 6 bases, with 15 bases between the two germline ends. CDR3 length equals 13 residues. DNA for the CDR3: TGTGCCAGCGAGGGGGGATCCTGGGATACGCAGTATTTT. Translated, it gives CASEGGSWDTQYF.

This chain joins TRBV7-9 and TRBJ2-1; the D gene is possibly TRBD1 (6 bases). The V and J ends lost 1 base and 10 bases respectively, with 17 bases between them. CDR3 length equals 15 residues. Germline CDR1 is SEHNR and CDR2 is FQNEAQ (reference sequence). CDR3 region: CASSLGGRRLGEQFF. The DNA of the CDR3 is TGTGCCAGCAGCTTAGGGGGGCGCCGGTTGGGAGAGCAGTTCTTC.

The chain carries TRBV11-2 and TRBJ2-7; 9 nucleotides agree with TRBD1. Germline CDR1 SGHAT, CDR2 FQNNGV. Trimming cost V 3 bases and J 1 base; bases outside gene matches: 4. The CDR3 sequence is 15 residues long. CDR3 sequence: CASSLMGQGSYEQYF. The CDR3 DNA reads as TGTGCCAGCAGCTTGATGGGACAGGGTTCCTACGAGCAGTACTTC.

The CDR3 spells CASTPGGVQGGQPQHF. The CDR3, as DNA: TGTGCCAGCACCCCAGGGGGGGTACAGGGAGGCCAGCCCCAGCATTTT. The rearrangement uses TRBV6-6 and TRBJ1-5; 7 bases map to TRBD1. V trimming: 7 bases; J trimming: 7 bases; junction bases outside the gene matches: 16. The length of the CDR3 is 16 residues. The germline gives CDR1 MNHNY, CDR2 SVGAGI (reference sequence).

The chain links TRBV6-1 to TRBJ1-1; D ambiguous. The length of the CDR3 is 15 residues. Trimming stripped 5 bases from V and 4 bases from J, with 17 bases between. Germline V gives CDR1 MNHNS, CDR2 SASEGT. The CDR3 protein is CASSTRNTPGTEAFF. The CDR3 nucleotides read TGTGCCAGCAGTACGAGAAACACCCCAGGCACTGAAGCTTTCTTT.

The CDR3 DNA follows: TGTGCCAGCAGTGAAAGAAATCAGCCCCAGCATTTT. It encodes CASSERNQPQHF. The chain carries TRBV6-1 and TRBJ1-5; D is unresolved. The germline CDR1 and CDR2 sequences are MNHNS and SASEGT. This CDR3 has 12 residues. V was shortened by 2 bases and J by 4 bases, with 3 bases between the two germline ends.

The chain combines TRBV6-5 with TRBJ1-1; D ambiguous. The CDR3 loop spans 15 amino acids. Trimming cost V 1 base and J 0 bases, with 9 bases left between them. From germline, CDR1 is MNHEY and CDR2 SVGAGI. The CDR3 reads CASSYYTGMNTEAFF. DNA of the CDR3: TGTGCCAGCAGTTACTATACGGGGATGAACACTGAAGCTTTCTTT.

The V call is TRBV7-2, the J call TRBJ1-4; D gene unclear. The germline V gene has CDR1 SGHTA and CDR2 FQGNSA. Deletions cut 5 bases from V and 4 bases from J, with 17 bases between. The CDR3 contains 16 residues. The CDR3 bases are TGTGCCAGCAGCCGGATACCGACGGACCTTAATGAAAAACTGTTTTTT. It specifies CASSRIPTDLNEKLFF.

This chain connects TRBV7-2 to TRBJ1-1, with unresolved D. Trimming took 5 bases from V and 4 from J, leaving 11 bases between them. Germline values: CDR1 SGHTA, CDR2 FQGNSA. This CDR3 has 13 residues. The CDR3 nucleotides read TGTGCCAGCAGCCCCCGGCCGGGCACTGAAGCTTTCTTT. This codes for CASSPRPGTEAFF.

CDR3 nucleotides: TGTGCCAGCAGTGGGCTCGGAGGGGGCACCGGGGAGCTGTTTTTT. Translated: CASSGLGGGTGELFF. V gene TRBV6-4 combines with J gene TRBJ2-2; D tentatively fits TRBD1 or TRBD2 (6 bases each). The CDR3 extends over 15 amino acids. Germline V gives CDR1 MRHNA, CDR2 SNTAGT. Trimming cost V 4 bases and J 4 bases, with 13 bases left between them.

The chain has TRBV28 and TRBJ2-1; 7 nucleotides align to TRBD2. The germline CDR1 and CDR2 sequences are MDHEN and SYDVKM. After removal of 3 bases from V and 0 bases from J, the junction contained 5 bases not matched to a gene. This CDR3 is 16 amino acids long. CDR3 sequence: CASSLRVAGSYNEQFF. Written as DNA, the CDR3 is TGTGCCAGCAGTTTGAGGGTAGCGGGCTCCTACAATGAGCAGTTCTTC. Combining the CDR3 with reference TRBV28 and TRBJ2-1 gives the whole variable domain DVKVTQSSRYLVKRTGEKVFLECVQDMDHENMFWYRQDPGLGLRLIYFSYDVKMKEKGDIPEGYSVSREKKERFSLILESASTNQTSMYLCASSLRVAGSYNEQFFGPGTRLTVL.

The rearrangement uses TRBV29-1 and TRBJ1-2, with a possible D match to TRBD1 (6 bases). V was clipped by 3 bases and J by 3 bases, with 14 bases between them. Germline loops: CDR1 SQVTM, CDR2 ANQGSEA. CDR3 length: 14 amino acids. The CDR3 reads CSVEVGGGHYGYTF. The DNA for the CDR3 is TGCAGCGTTGAGGTGGGAGGGGGTCACTATGGCTACACCTTC.

This clone showed up just once. The chain has TRBV4-1 and TRBJ2-1; D gene uncertain. Germline V gene sequence: CDR1 MGHRA, CDR2 YSYEKL. Trimming took off 0 bases at V and 13 bases at J, with 13 bases between the two ends. This CDR3 spans 13 amino acids. This chain's CDR3 is CASSQDSGLEQFF. CDR3 in DNA: TGCGCCAGCAGCCAAGATTCCGGGCTAGAACAGTTCTTC.

This rearrangement joins TRBV29-1 to TRBJ1-5; the D is unclear. Germline-derived CDR1 and CDR2 are SQVTM and ANQGSEA. V lost 4 bases and J 7 bases, leaving 14 bases between the germline ends. CDR3 length: 13 residues. CDR3 in amino acids: CSVVSGLGQPQHF. Here the CDR3 DNA reads TGCAGCGTTGTTTCCGGGTTAGGACAGCCCCAGCATTTT.

The chain couples TRBV5-1 to TRBJ1-1; D ambiguous. V shed 4 bases and J shed 5 bases, with 6 bases lying between them. This CDR3 spans 11 amino acids. The germline gives CDR1 SGHRS, CDR2 YFSETQ. CDR3 loop: CASSLGTEAFF. The CDR3 bases are TGCGCCAGCAGCCTAGGGACTGAAGCTTTCTTT.

This clone was seen a handful of times. The V and J genes are TRBV29-1 and TRBJ2-1; unclear D gene. The CDR3 sequence is 13 residues long. Looked up from germline, CDR1 is SQVTM and CDR2 is ANQGSEA. The V and J ends lost 6 bases and 5 bases respectively, with 14 bases between them. CDR3 in amino acids: CSVVHSMNNEQFF. CDR3 DNA sequence: TGCAGCGTGGTGCACAGCATGAACAATGAGCAGTTCTTC.

V gene TRBV19 combines with J gene TRBJ1-4; TRBD1 agrees at 9 bases. Losses at the gene ends were 3 bases for V and 0 bases for J; bases not matched to a gene: 8. The germline V gene has CDR1 LNHDA and CDR2 SQIVND (reference sequence). The CDR3 covers 18 residues. This CDR3 is CASSMGQGLTATNEKLFF. CDR3 sequence (DNA): TGTGCCAGTAGTATGGGACAGGGACTTACTGCAACTAATGAAAAACTGTTTTTT.